This T cell receptor (beta chain) is drawn from a study of blood T cell repertoires in COVID-19. In the study overall: The origin of the acute and convalescent COVID-19 samples was the United States, Italy and Spain. The analysed material was cDNA or gDNA that came from T cells, B-cell-depleted T cells, or PBMCs.

This CDR3 spans 16 amino acids. Germline V gives CDR1 KGHSH, CDR2 LQKENI. V lost 5 bases to trimming and J lost 5 bases, with 21 bases between them. Per the original methods: Nucleated cell counts were estimated from reference gene primer amplification. The repertoire was sequenced with immunoSEQ multiplex PCR; TCRdb's copy has only in-frame clones and lacks some. V, J and clone size were drawn from that table, and D and trimming were deduced from the DNA. This sample has about 100,000 clones, with approximately 93% found just once. Sequencing was performed on peripheral blood. The TCR originated in a man aged 50-59 years with active COVID-19. V and J are TRBV18 and TRBJ1-1; D ambiguous. CDR3 in amino acids: CASSSQATDAGTEAFF. The CDR3 DNA sequence: TGTGCCAGCTCATCTCAAGCGACGGATGCTGGGACTGAAGCTTTCTTT.